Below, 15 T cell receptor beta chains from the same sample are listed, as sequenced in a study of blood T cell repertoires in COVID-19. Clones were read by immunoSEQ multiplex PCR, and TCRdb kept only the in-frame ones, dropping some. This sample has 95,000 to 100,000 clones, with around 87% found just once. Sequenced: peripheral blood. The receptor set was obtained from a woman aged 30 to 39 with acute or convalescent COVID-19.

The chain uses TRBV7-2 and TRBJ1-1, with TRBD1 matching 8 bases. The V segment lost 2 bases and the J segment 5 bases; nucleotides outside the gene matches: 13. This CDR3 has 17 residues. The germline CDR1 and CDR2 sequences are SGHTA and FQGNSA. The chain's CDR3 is CASSLKWDRSLGTEAFF. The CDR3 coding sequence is TGTGCCAGCAGCTTAAAATGGGACAGGAGCCTTGGGACTGAAGCTTTCTTT.

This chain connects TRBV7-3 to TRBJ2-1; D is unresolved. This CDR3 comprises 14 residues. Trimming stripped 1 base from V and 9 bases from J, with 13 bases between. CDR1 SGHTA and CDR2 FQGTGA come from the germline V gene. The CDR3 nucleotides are TGTGCCAGCAGCTTAAATACAGCCTCGAGTGAGCAGTTCTTC. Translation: CASSLNTASSEQFF.

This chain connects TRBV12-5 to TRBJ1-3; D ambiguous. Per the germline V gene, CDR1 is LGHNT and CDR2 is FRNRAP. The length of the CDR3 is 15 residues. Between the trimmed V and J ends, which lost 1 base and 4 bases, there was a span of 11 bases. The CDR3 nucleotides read TGTGCTAGTGGTTTGGCCGAGGGTGCCGGAAACACCATATATTTT. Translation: CASGLAEGAGNTIYF.

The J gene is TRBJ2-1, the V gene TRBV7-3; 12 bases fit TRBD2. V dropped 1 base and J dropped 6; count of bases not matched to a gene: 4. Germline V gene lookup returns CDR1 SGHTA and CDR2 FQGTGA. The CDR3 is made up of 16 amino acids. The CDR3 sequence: CASSLMPTSGGNEQFF. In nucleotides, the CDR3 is TGTGCCAGCAGCTTAATGCCGACTAGCGGGGGCAATGAGCAGTTCTTC.

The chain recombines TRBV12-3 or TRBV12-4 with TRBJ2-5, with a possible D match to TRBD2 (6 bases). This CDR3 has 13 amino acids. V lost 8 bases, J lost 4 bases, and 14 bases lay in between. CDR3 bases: TGTGCCAGCGTGAAGGGGACTGGAGAGACCCAGTACTTC. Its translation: CASVKGTGETQYF.

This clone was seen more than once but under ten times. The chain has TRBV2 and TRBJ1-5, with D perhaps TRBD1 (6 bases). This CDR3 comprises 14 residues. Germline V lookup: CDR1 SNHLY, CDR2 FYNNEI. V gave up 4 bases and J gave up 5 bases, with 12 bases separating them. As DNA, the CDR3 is TGTGCCAGCAGTGCTTTGACAGGTTATCAGCCCCAGCATTTT. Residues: CASSALTGYQPQHF.

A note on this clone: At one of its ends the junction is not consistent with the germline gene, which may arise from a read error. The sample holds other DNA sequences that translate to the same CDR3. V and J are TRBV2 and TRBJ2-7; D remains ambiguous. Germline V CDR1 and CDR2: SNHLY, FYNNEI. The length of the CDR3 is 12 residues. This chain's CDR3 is CALAQVPYEQYF. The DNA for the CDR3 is TGTGCCCTCGCTCAGGTTCCCTATGAGCAGTACTTC.

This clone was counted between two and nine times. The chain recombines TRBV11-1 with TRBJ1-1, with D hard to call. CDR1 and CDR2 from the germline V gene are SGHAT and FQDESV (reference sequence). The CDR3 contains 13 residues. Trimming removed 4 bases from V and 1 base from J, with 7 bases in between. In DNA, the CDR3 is TGTGCCAGCAGCTCTACTCCGAACACTGAAGCTTTCTTT. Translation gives CASSSTPNTEAFF.

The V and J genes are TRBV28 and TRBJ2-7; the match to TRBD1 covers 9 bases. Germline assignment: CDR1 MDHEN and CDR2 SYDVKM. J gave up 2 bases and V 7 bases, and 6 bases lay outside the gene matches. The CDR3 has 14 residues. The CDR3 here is CASTYRQGAYEQYF. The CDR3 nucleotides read TGTGCCAGCACCTATCGACAGGGGGCCTACGAGCAGTACTTC.

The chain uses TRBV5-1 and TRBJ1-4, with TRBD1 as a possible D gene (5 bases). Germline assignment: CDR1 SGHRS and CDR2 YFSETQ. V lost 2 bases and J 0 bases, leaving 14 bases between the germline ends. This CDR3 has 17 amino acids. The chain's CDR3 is CASSFLSLGATNEKLFF. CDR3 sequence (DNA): TGCGCCAGCAGCTTCTTGTCTTTAGGGGCAACTAATGAAAAACTGTTTTTT.

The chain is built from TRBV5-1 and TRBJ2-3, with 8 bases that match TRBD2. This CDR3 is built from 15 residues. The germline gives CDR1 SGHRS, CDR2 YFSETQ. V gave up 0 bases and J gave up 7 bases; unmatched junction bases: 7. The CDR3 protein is CASSLGSGGENTQYF. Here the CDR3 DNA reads TGCGCCAGCAGCTTGGGGAGCGGGGGAGAAAATACGCAGTATTTT.

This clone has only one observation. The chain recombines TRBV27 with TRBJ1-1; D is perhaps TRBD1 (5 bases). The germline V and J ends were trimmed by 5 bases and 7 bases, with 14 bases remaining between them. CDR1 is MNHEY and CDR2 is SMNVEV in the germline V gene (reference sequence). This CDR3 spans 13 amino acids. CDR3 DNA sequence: TGTGCCAGCAGTCCCCAGGGAGGGAATGAAGCTTTCTTT. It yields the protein CASSPQGGNEAFF.

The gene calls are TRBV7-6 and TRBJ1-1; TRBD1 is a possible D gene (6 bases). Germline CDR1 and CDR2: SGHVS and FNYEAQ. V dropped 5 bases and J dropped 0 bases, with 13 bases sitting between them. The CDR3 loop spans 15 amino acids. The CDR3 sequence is CASSPSGTLNTEAFF. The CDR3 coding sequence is TGTGCCAGCAGCCCTTCCGGGACACTGAACACTGAAGCTTTCTTT.

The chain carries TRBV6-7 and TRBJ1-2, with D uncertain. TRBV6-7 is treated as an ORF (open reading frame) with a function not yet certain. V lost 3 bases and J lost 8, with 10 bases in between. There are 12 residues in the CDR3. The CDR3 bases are TGTGCCAGCAGTTATGCCCCCCGGGGCTACACCTTC. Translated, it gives CASSYAPRGYTF.

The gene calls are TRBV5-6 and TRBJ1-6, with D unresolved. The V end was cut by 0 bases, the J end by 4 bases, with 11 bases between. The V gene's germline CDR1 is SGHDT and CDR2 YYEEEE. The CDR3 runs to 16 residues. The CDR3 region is CASSLDAEVYNSPLHF. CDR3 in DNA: TGTGCCAGCAGCTTGGATGCAGAAGTTTATAATTCACCCCTCCACTTT.